A selection of T cell receptor beta chains follows, all from one sample in a study of shared clonotypes between healthy human individuals. Method: immunoSEQ multiplex PCR; TCRdb's copy keeps in-frame clones and lacks some. The sample consists of just over 2,000,000 clones, about 94% of them appearing once. Material for sequencing was naive CD8+ T cells sorted from blood. The receptors here all came from a man younger than 35 in good health. Both conserved end residues are part of each CDR3. The D gene is left open where the match is weak. Size is omitted from some rows. Given values are once, few, many or a class for expanded clones.

d_gene	v_gene	abundance	j_gene	CDR3nt	CDR3aa
TRBD1	TRBV5-6	-	TRBJ2-7	TGTGCCAGCAGCCCTAGGGACAGCCACTACGAGCAGTACTTC	CASSPRDSHYEQYF
-	TRBV9	-	TRBJ2-7	TGTGCCAGCAGCGTAAACCCTTCCTACGAGCAGTACTTC	CASSVNPSYEQYF
-	TRBV7-2	-	TRBJ2-1	TGTGCCAGCAGCTTTTATTTGGGCGGCGCCTCCTACAATGAGCAGTTCTTC	CASSFYLGGASYNEQFF
-	TRBV5-6	-	TRBJ1-3	TGTGCCAGCAGTTCCGAGACGTTGACAGGAAACACCATATATTTT	CASSSETLTGNTIYF
-	TRBV27	-	TRBJ2-1	TGTGCCAGCAGTTTAATGCTAGACTACAATGAGCAGTTCTTC	CASSLMLDYNEQFF
TRBD2	TRBV5-4	-	TRBJ2-3	TGTGCCAGCAGCCCGGGGGGAAGCGGTACGCAGTATTTT	CASSPGGSGTQYF
-	TRBV4-1	-	TRBJ2-7	TGCGCCAGCAGCCAGGATTCAGACGTGTACGAGCAGTACTTC	CASSQDSDVYEQYF
TRBD1	TRBV5-4	-	TRBJ2-7	TGTGCCAGCAGCGGAAAGGACAGGGCGGGTGAGCAGTACTTC	CASSGKDRAGEQYF
TRBD1	TRBV4-2	-	TRBJ1-5	TGTGCCAGCTTCCCCGGGGACAGGCATAATCAGCCCCAGCATTTT	CASFPGDRHNQPQHF
-	TRBV27	-	TRBJ1-1	TGTGCCAGCAGTCCTGTAGAGAACACTGAAGCTTTCTTT	CASSPVENTEAFF
TRBD1	TRBV19	-	TRBJ2-5	TGTGCCAGTAGTATAGATCGGGACAGCCCGGCGCAGTACTTC	CASSIDRDSPAQYF
TRBD2	TRBV11-2	-	TRBJ2-3	TGTGCCAGCAGCTTAGATTATCCTAGCGGACTCACAGATACGCAGTATTTT	CASSLDYPSGLTDTQYF
-	TRBV7-9	-	TRBJ2-3	TGTGCCAGCAGCTTAGATTCAGATACGCAGTATTTT	CASSLDSDTQYF
TRBD1	TRBV19	-	TRBJ2-1	TGTGCCAGTAGTATCTTAGGGACAGGAACCTACAATGAGCAGTTCTTC	CASSILGTGTYNEQFF
-	TRBV30	-	TRBJ2-7	TGTGCCTGGAGTCGACAGGGAGGAAACGAGCAGTACTTC	CAWSRQGGNEQYF
-	TRBV7-9	-	TRBJ1-5	TGTGCCAGCAGCTTGGCACAGGGCGATCAGCCCCAGCATTTT	CASSLAQGDQPQHF
TRBD2	TRBV15	-	TRBJ2-1	TGTGCCACCAGCAGAGTAGCGGGGGGGCTTAATGAGCAGTTCTTC	CATSRVAGGLNEQFF
-	TRBV6-1	-	TRBJ2-7	TGTGCCAGCAGAGAAACGCCGGCCCTTACCTACGAGCAGTACTTC	CASRETPALTYEQYF
-	TRBV4-1	-	TRBJ1-1	TGCGCCAGCAGCCAAGTTAAACAGGCGAACACTGAAGCTTTCTTT	CASSQVKQANTEAFF
-	TRBV7-9	-	TRBJ2-7	TGTGCCAGCAGCTTAGAATACGAGCAGTACTTC	CASSLEYEQYF
-	TRBV6-5	-	TRBJ2-7	TGTGCCAGCAGGAATTCCCCGTACGAGCAGTACTTC	CASRNSPYEQYF
TRBD2	TRBV11-2	-	TRBJ2-7	TGTGCCAGCAGCCACGACACTAGCGGGAGGGACGAGCAGTACTTC	CASSHDTSGRDEQYF
-	TRBV4-3	-	TRBJ2-7	TGCGCCAGCAGCCATCTCAGGGGTGGCTACGAGCAGTACTTC	CASSHLRGGYEQYF
-	TRBV2	-	TRBJ1-1	TGTGCCAGCAGTGATCCGGGGGGAACTGAAGCTTTCTTT	CASSDPGGTEAFF
TRBD1	TRBV27	-	TRBJ2-5	TGTGCCAGCAGTTTTTGGACAGGGGACCAAGAGACCCAGTACTTC	CASSFWTGDQETQYF
-	TRBV4-1	-	TRBJ1-4	TGCGCCAGCAGCCAATTGGGCAGGGAGAATGAAAAACTGTTTTTT	CASSQLGRENEKLFF
-	TRBV2	-	TRBJ1-2	TGTGCCAGCAGTCCCGACAGACTTAACTATGGCTACACCTTC	CASSPDRLNYGYTF
-	TRBV12-2	-	TRBJ2-7	TGTGCAAGTCGCCCCGGGACTAGCGGGAGGAGGAGCTCCTACGAGCAGTACTTC	CASRPGTSGRRSSYEQYF
TRBD2	TRBV13	-	TRBJ2-1	TGTGCCAGCAGCTCGGATCTAGCGGAGAGGGTTACAGGCAATGAGCAGTTCTTC	CASSSDLAERVTGNEQFF
TRBD2	TRBV4-1	-	TRBJ2-7	TGCGCCAGCAGCCTTTCGGGACTAGCGGGAGTGGCTGCCTACGAGCAGTACTTC	CASSLSGLAGVAAYEQYF
TRBD1	TRBV30	-	TRBJ1-5	TGTGCCTGGGGGACAGGGCAAGGGAATCAGCCCCAGCATTTT	CAWGTGQGNQPQHF
-	TRBV6-5	-	TRBJ1-1	TGTGCCACGACCGATCCGGCCCGGAGGACTGAAGCTTTCTTT	CATTDPARRTEAFF
TRBD1	TRBV9	-	TRBJ1-1	TGTGCCAGCAGTCCCCAGGGGGCGTACACTGAAGCTTTCTTT	CASSPQGAYTEAFF
-	TRBV14	-	TRBJ2-7	TGTGCCAGCCGGGGGACGGGCTCCTACGAGCAGTACTTC	CASRGTGSYEQYF
-	TRBV10-3	-	TRBJ2-5	TGTGCCATCAGTGTAAACGGAGGGCGAGAGACCCAGTACTTC	CAISVNGGRETQYF
-	TRBV7-8	once	TRBJ2-7	TGTGCCAGCAGCTCGTCGGGACTCCTCAGCGGTAAAGAGCAGTACTTC	CASSSSGLLSGKEQYF
-	TRBV9	-	TRBJ2-3	TGTGCCAGCAGCTCACGTGGTGAATGGCTCACAGATACGCAGTATTTT	CASSSRGEWLTDTQYF
TRBD1	TRBV15	-	TRBJ2-7	TGTGCCACCAGCAGTCCCCGGGACAGTACCTACGAGCAGTACTTC	CATSSPRDSTYEQYF
TRBD2	TRBV11-2	once	TRBJ2-1	TGTGCCAGCAGCTTGGACCCCGGGACTAACAATGAGCAGTTCTTC	CASSLDPGTNNEQFF
TRBD2	TRBV15	-	TRBJ2-3	TGTGCCACCTCTGCTAGCGGAAGCACAGATACGCAGTATTTT	CATSASGSTDTQYF
-	TRBV18	-	TRBJ2-1	TGTGCCAGCTCACCGACAGATTACAATGAGCAGTTCTTC	CASSPTDYNEQFF
-	TRBV4-3	-	TRBJ2-1	TGCGCCAGCAGCCAAGTTCCCGGGGATGAGCAGTTCTTC	CASSQVPGDEQFF
-	TRBV13	-	TRBJ2-7	TGTGCCAGCAGCTTAGGTCCCGGAAGGGGTAGGGAGCAGTACTTC	CASSLGPGRGREQYF
TRBD1	TRBV28	-	TRBJ2-7	TGTGCCAGCAGTTCCACCGGGACAGGGGTCAGCGAGCAGTACTTC	CASSSTGTGVSEQYF
-	TRBV27	-	TRBJ1-1	TGTGCCAGCAGTATAACAGGCTACACTGAAGCTTTCTTT	CASSITGYTEAFF
-	TRBV2	-	TRBJ2-5	TGTGCCAGCAGTGATTTGACCGGGGGAGAGACCCAGTACTTC	CASSDLTGGETQYF